These 28 T cell receptor beta chains were sequenced from one sample in a study of blood T cell repertoires in COVID-19. Sequenced by immunoSEQ multiplex PCR; TCRdb stores in-frame clones only, minus some. The data show a few hundred thousand clones, around 90% seen once. The sequenced material came from PBMCs or T cells enriched from blood (not recorded which). The receptors were sampled from a woman younger than 30 who had recovered from COVID-19.

V is TRBV18 and J is TRBJ1-6; 7 positions agree with TRBD1. Trimming removed 2 bases from V and 6 bases from J; junction bases left unmatched: 4. The germline gives CDR1 KGHSH, CDR2 LQKENI. The CDR3 is 15 residues long. DNA of the CDR3: TGTGCCAGCTCACCAGCAGGGACAGTTAATTCACCCCTCCACTTT. Translated: CASSPAGTVNSPLHF.

The rearrangement uses TRBV5-1 and TRBJ2-7, with D unclear. CDR1 and CDR2 from the germline V gene are SGHRS and YFSETQ. V dropped 4 bases and J dropped 5 bases, with 13 bases sitting between them. This CDR3 has 13 residues. CDR3 bases: TGCGCCAGCAGCGAAAGTCCAAGCCACGAGCAGTACTTC. Amino acids: CASSESPSHEQYF.

This clone has only one observation. V gene TRBV7-9 combines with J gene TRBJ1-2; perhaps TRBD1 as D (6 bases). Trimming left V 4 bases short and J 6 bases short, with 12 bases between. This CDR3 contains 13 residues. The germline gives CDR1 SEHNR, CDR2 FQNEAQ (reference sequence). DNA of the CDR3: TGTGCCAGCAGCTCTCAGGGGTGGAATGGCTACACCTTC. Translation gives CASSSQGWNGYTF.

The gene calls are TRBV5-1 and TRBJ2-1; D possibly corresponds to TRBD2 (7 bases). In germline, CDR1 is SGHRS, CDR2 YFSETQ. Deletions cut 0 bases from V and 5 bases from J, with 12 bases between. The CDR3 has 15 residues. The CDR3 nucleotides are TGCGCCAGCAGCTTGGTACAGGGAGGGCACAATGAGCAGTTCTTC. Protein sequence: CASSLVQGGHNEQFF.

The rearrangement uses TRBV6-4 and TRBJ2-1, with TRBD2 identical over 8 bases. CDR1 and CDR2 from the germline V gene are MRHNA and SNTAGT. There are 13 residues in the CDR3. The junction had 7 bases not matched to a gene; V was cut back by 2 bases and J by 13 bases. The CDR3 here is CASSDVTGGPQFF. The DNA of the CDR3 is TGTGCCAGCAGTGACGTGACGGGGGGGCCTCAGTTCTTC.

J is TRBJ1-5 and V is TRBV19; a possible D gene is TRBD1 (6 bases). Germline CDR1 and CDR2: LNHDA and SQIVND (reference sequence). The germline V and J ends were trimmed by 3 bases and 7 bases, with 19 bases remaining between them. This CDR3 contains 16 residues. The CDR3: CASSIFFETGTQPQHF. In DNA, the CDR3 is TGTGCCAGTAGTATTTTTTTCGAAACAGGGACGCAGCCCCAGCATTTT.

This rearrangement joins TRBV24-1 to TRBJ2-3, with no clear D. The CDR3 consists of 18 residues. The V end lost 0 bases, the J end lost 5 bases, and 20 bases lay between the germline ends. The germline gives CDR1 KGHDR, CDR2 SFDVKD. Written as DNA, the CDR3 is TGTGCCACCAGTGATTTGGAAACCGGAACCAAGCGCGGAGATACGCAGTATTTT. Protein sequence: CATSDLETGTKRGDTQYF.

The V and J genes are TRBV28 and TRBJ2-1, with 9 bases matching TRBD2. Germline lookup yields CDR1 MDHEN and CDR2 SYDVKM. V shed 6 bases, J shed 5 bases, and the junction held 8 bases outside the gene matches. The CDR3 runs 15 residues. The CDR3 loop reads CASSLVTSGNNEQFF. In nucleotides, the CDR3 is TGTGCCAGCAGCCTCGTGACTAGCGGAAACAATGAGCAGTTCTTC.

V gene TRBV19 combines with J gene TRBJ1-2; the D gene is possibly TRBD1 (6 bases). Trimming stripped 6 bases from V and 1 base from J, with 9 bases between. Germline V gives CDR1 LNHDA, CDR2 SQIVND (reference sequence). The CDR3 has 13 amino acids. CDR3 nucleotide sequence: TGTGCCAGTAGATCCAGGGGTAACTATGGCTACACCTTC. Amino acid sequence: CASRSRGNYGYTF.

This clone is categorized as medium-sized (0.01 to 0.1%). This sequence joins TRBV7-6 and TRBJ1-1; tentative D call: TRBD1 (5 bases). CDR3 size: 16 residues. Germline loops: CDR1 SGHVS, CDR2 FNYEAQ. The V gene lost 3 bases and the J gene lost 1 base, with 15 bases spanning the gap. The CDR3 protein is CASSFGARTWNTEAFF. In DNA form, the CDR3 reads TGTGCCAGCAGCTTCGGCGCCCGGACATGGAACACTGAAGCTTTCTTT.

CDR3: CASSHPRTGGQETQYF. The DNA for the CDR3 is TGCGCCAGCAGCCATCCTAGGACAGGGGGCCAAGAGACCCAGTACTTC. The chain uses TRBV4-1 and TRBJ2-5; the match to TRBD1 covers 10 bases. The CDR3 sequence is 16 residues long. Trimming at V came to 3 bases and at J to 1 base, leaving 5 bases not matched to a gene. Per germline, CDR1 MGHRA and CDR2 YSYEKL.

In this sample, this clone turned up once. This rearrangement joins TRBV6-5 to TRBJ1-6; 8 bases fit TRBD1. Germline CDR1 reads MNHEY; CDR2 reads SVGAGI. The CDR3 has 14 amino acids. With 6 bases clipped from V and 10 bases from J, the junction kept 8 bases outside the gene matches. As DNA, the CDR3 is TGTGCCAGCAGCCCCCAGGGGGCGGACTCACCCCTCCACTTT. Protein product: CASSPQGADSPLHF.

V gene TRBV19 combines with J gene TRBJ1-1; 8 positions match TRBD1. Germline CDR1 and CDR2: LNHDA and SQIVND (reference sequence). The CDR3 has 15 residues. V was pared by 5 bases and J by 0 bases, with 5 bases of the junction left unmatched. The chain's CDR3 is CASSASGGMNTEAFF. The CDR3 DNA is TGTGCCAGTAGTGCGTCAGGGGGCATGAACACTGAAGCTTTCTTT. Full variable domain (remainder filled in from reference TRBV19 and TRBJ1-1): DGGITQSPKYLFRKEGQNVTLSCEQNLNHDAMYWYRQDPGQGLRLIYYSQIVNDFQKGDIAEGYSVSREKKESFPLTVTSAQKNPTAFYLCASSASGGMNTEAFFGQGTRLTVV.

To note about this clone: The same CDR3 can be traced to other DNA sequences in this sample. The chain combines TRBV7-3 with TRBJ1-1; tentative D call: TRBD1 (5 bases). Germline values: CDR1 SGHTA, CDR2 FQGTGA. Trimming shortened V by 2 bases and J by 1 base, and 8 bases separated the two germline ends. This CDR3 has 14 residues. For the CDR3, the DNA is TGTGCCAGCAGCTTATTGGGGGGGAACACTGAAGCTTTCTTT. Protein: CASSLLGGNTEAFF.

The J gene is TRBJ2-7, the V gene TRBV5-1; weak D call: TRBD1 (5 bases). V was trimmed by 0 bases and J by 1 base, leaving 11 bases between them. Germline CDR1 is SGHRS and CDR2 is YFSETQ. The CDR3 loop spans 15 amino acids. The CDR3 here is CASSLEQGLSYEQYF. Written as DNA, the CDR3 is TGCGCCAGCAGCTTGGAGCAGGGCCTTTCCTACGAGCAGTACTTC.

This chain uses TRBV15 with TRBJ1-2; 7 bases fit TRBD1. The V gene's germline CDR1 is LNHNV and CDR2 YYDKDF (reference sequence). The CDR3 sequence is 15 residues long. The V segment lost 2 bases and the J segment 2 bases; nucleotides outside the gene matches: 5. As DNA, the CDR3 is TGTGCCACCAGCAGACCGACAGGGAGCAACTATGGCTACACCTTC. It specifies CATSRPTGSNYGYTF.

The rearrangement joins TRBV7-2 to TRBJ2-7, with TRBD1 as a possible D gene (6 bases). CDR3 size: 15 residues. Trimming removed 0 bases from V and 3 bases from J, with 12 bases in between. The germline CDR1 and CDR2 sequences are SGHTA and FQGNSA. In DNA form, the CDR3 reads TGTGCCAGCAGCTTAGCGCCACAGGGTGTCTACGAGCAGTACTTC. Translated: CASSLAPQGVYEQYF.

The chain is built from TRBV14 and TRBJ1-2, with D tentatively TRBD1 (5 bases). The ends were cut back, 4 bases at V and 4 bases at J, with 16 bases in the middle. This CDR3 is 15 amino acids long. Germline loops: CDR1 SGHDN, CDR2 FVKESK. The CDR3 nucleotides read TGTGCCAGCAGCCGAGTTTTCGACAGCCTCTATGGCTACACCTTC. This gives the protein CASSRVFDSLYGYTF.

The rearrangement joins TRBV27 to TRBJ2-1, with D possibly being TRBD1 (5 bases). This CDR3 contains 16 residues. Between the trimmed V and J ends, which lost 5 bases and 4 bases, there was a span of 18 bases. Germline assignment: CDR1 MNHEY and CDR2 SMNVEV (reference sequence). The CDR3 DNA sequence: TGTGCCAGCAGTCTAATCCAGGGTGAAGGGTACAATGAGCAGTTCTTC. This sequence encodes CASSLIQGEGYNEQFF.

The chain carries TRBV12-3 or TRBV12-4 and TRBJ2-3, with D possibly being TRBD2 (5 bases). CDR3 size: 12 residues. The ends were cut back, 3 bases at V and 9 bases at J, with 10 bases in the middle. The chain's CDR3 is CASSFSRGTQYF. As DNA, the CDR3 is TGTGCCAGCAGTTTTTCGAGAGGGACGCAGTATTTT.

The chain joins TRBV3-1 (or the pseudogene TRBV3-2) to TRBJ1-4; 11 bases fit TRBD1. V lost 0 bases to trimming and J lost 7 bases; unmatched junction nucleotides: 4. Germline values: CDR1 LGHDT, CDR2 YNNKEL (reference sequence). The CDR3 runs to 16 residues. Here the CDR3 reads CASSQDIGTGGEKLFF. The CDR3 coding sequence is TGTGCCAGCAGCCAAGATATCGGGACAGGGGGTGAAAAACTGTTTTTT.

V and J are TRBV5-6 and TRBJ2-7, with D uncertain. The CDR3 contains 13 residues. Germline assignment: CDR1 SGHDT and CDR2 YYEEEE. V was shortened by 4 bases and J by 0 bases, with 8 bases between the two germline ends. The CDR3 DNA reads as TGTGCCAGCAGCCCTAGAGACTCCTACGAGCAGTACTTC. This encodes CASSPRDSYEQYF.

CDR3 loop: CASSLTNYEQYF. The CDR3 nucleotides read TGTGCCAGCAGTTTAACAAATTACGAGCAGTACTTC. This chain joins TRBV12-3 or TRBV12-4 and TRBJ2-7; D ambiguous. Trimming cost V 2 bases and J 4 bases, with 6 bases left between them. This CDR3 has 12 residues.

Worth noting for this clone: The conserved final phenylalanine or tryptophan is absent from the CDR3, which likely points to a read error. The limits of the CDR3 on the DNA are not certain, so only TCRdb's listed CDR3 is given. V and J are TRBV28 and TRBJ2-7; TRBD1 is the table's D call, not checked against the DNA. Per the germline V gene, CDR1 is MDHEN and CDR2 is SYDVKM. The CDR3 adds up to 9 amino acids, both ends counted. The CDR3 sequence: CASSFTPTG.

The chain couples TRBV28 to TRBJ1-2, with TRBD1 matching 9 bases. V trimming: 4 bases; J trimming: 4 bases; junction bases outside the gene matches: 7. There are 15 residues in the CDR3. The germline V gene encodes CDR1 MDHEN and CDR2 SYDVKM. The CDR3 DNA follows: TGTGCCAGCAGTTCGGGGACAGGGACCGTCTATGGCTACACCTTC. Its translation: CASSSGTGTVYGYTF.

As regards this clone: This sample also contains other DNA sequences that code for the same CDR3. CDR3 protein: CASSLEGAGEKLFF. The CDR3 DNA sequence: TGCGCCAGCAGCTTGGAGGGGGCGGGTGAAAAACTGTTTTTT. The rearrangement links TRBV5-1 to TRBJ1-4, with 7 positions matching TRBD1. Germline CDR1 SGHRS, CDR2 YFSETQ. The CDR3 extends over 14 amino acids. V was clipped by 0 bases and J by 7 bases; unmatched bases: 3.

A few counts support this clone. V gene TRBV27 combines with J gene TRBJ2-2; D unclear. Germline values: CDR1 MNHEY, CDR2 SMNVEV (reference sequence). The CDR3 is 14 amino acids. Trimming cost V 0 bases and J 1 base, with 3 bases left between them. The CDR3 region has the DNA TGTGCCAGCAGTTTATCCCTGAACACCGGGGAGCTGTTTTTT. Translated: CASSLSLNTGELFF.

The CDR3 spells CASSRDRGLSGELFF. The CDR3 region has the DNA TGTGCCAGCAGTCGGGACAGGGGGCTTTCCGGGGAGCTGTTTTTT. The V call is TRBV6-2 or TRBV6-3, the J call TRBJ2-2; 12 bases are shared with TRBD1. Germline V gene sequence: CDR1 MNHEY, CDR2 SVGEGT. The CDR3 consists of 15 residues. The ends lost 5 bases at V and 6 bases at J; junction bases unmatched: 4.